This entry lists 24 T cell receptor beta chains sequenced from one sample in a study of T cell responses to AZD1222 COVID-19 vaccine. Clones were read by immunoSEQ multiplex PCR, and TCRdb kept only the in-frame ones, dropping some. The repertoire holds 200,000 or so clones, with 85% to 90% as singletons. The source was peripheral blood, collected on day 0 of MenACWY control vaccination. These TCRs come from an adult in good health.

In its sample, this clone was seen once. CDR3 sequence reads: CASSGQGSYGYTF. CDR3 DNA: TGTGCCAGCAGTGGTCAGGGCAGCTATGGCTACACCTTC. The gene calls are TRBV5-6 and TRBJ1-2; possible D gene TRBD1, 5 bases. V was clipped by 5 bases and J by 4 bases, with 12 bases between them. The CDR3 consists of 13 residues. The germline gives CDR1 SGHDT, CDR2 YYEEEE.

The gene calls are TRBV4-1 and TRBJ2-7; the match to TRBD2 covers 11 bases. The CDR3 runs to 16 residues. V lost 2 bases, J lost 1 base, and 4 bases stayed unmatched. The germline CDR1 and CDR2 sequences are MGHRA and YSYEKL. Here the CDR3 DNA reads TGCGCCAGCAGCCAACTAGCGGGGGGTCGTTCCTACGAGCAGTACTTC. This codes for CASSQLAGGRSYEQYF.

V usage is TRBV6-5 and J usage is TRBJ1-1; a weak D match, TRBD1 (6 bases). CDR1 is MNHEY, CDR2 SVGAGI, per germline. V shed 7 bases and J shed 6 bases, with 9 bases lying between them. This CDR3 is 11 amino acids long. For the CDR3, the DNA is TGTGCCAGCAAGGACAGTCCTGAAGCTTTCTTT. Translated, it gives CASKDSPEAFF.

CDR3: CASSQAQGPSYEQYF. DNA for the CDR3: TGTGCCAGCAGCCAAGCGCAGGGGCCCTCCTACGAGCAGTACTTC. The chain uses TRBV3-1 (or the pseudogene TRBV3-2) and TRBJ2-7; possibly TRBD1 for D (6 bases). Trimming left V 1 base short and J 0 bases short, with 10 bases between. This CDR3 is built from 15 residues. The germline CDR1 and CDR2 sequences are LGHDT and YNNKEL (reference sequence).

In DNA, the CDR3 is TGTGCCATCCTTAAGGGGGGTCGGAACACTGAAGCTTTCTTT. Its translation is CAILKGGRNTEAFF. The chain couples TRBV28 to TRBJ1-1; maybe TRBD1 (6 bases). CDR1 and CDR2 from the germline V gene are MDHEN and SYDVKM. The CDR3 has 14 residues. Trimming pared 10 bases from V and 1 base from J, leaving 16 bases between.

The chain couples TRBV11-2 to TRBJ1-3; D perhaps matches TRBD1 (6 bases). V shed 4 bases and J shed 0 bases, with 13 bases lying between them. The CDR3 length is 16 residues. The V gene's germline CDR1 is SGHAT and CDR2 FQNNGV. CDR3 in DNA: TGTGCCAGCAGCTCAATCAGGGGCCCCTCTGGAAACACCATATATTTT. It yields the protein CASSSIRGPSGNTIYF.

This clone has only one observation. The rearrangement uses TRBV11-2 and TRBJ1-1; D perhaps matches TRBD1 (6 bases). Trimming stripped 4 bases from V and 9 bases from J, with 9 bases between. Germline assignment: CDR1 SGHAT and CDR2 FQNNGV. The length of the CDR3 is 11 residues. CDR3 residues: CASSSGGQAFF. The CDR3 DNA is TGTGCCAGCAGCTCGGGGGGCCAAGCTTTCTTT.

The V and J genes are TRBV28 and TRBJ1-1; 10 bases align to TRBD1. Trimming removed 7 bases from V and 6 bases from J; junction bases left unmatched: 8. The V gene's germline CDR1 is MDHEN and CDR2 SYDVKM. This CDR3 is 14 amino acids long. The CDR3 sequence: CASTRVDRGPEAFF. In nucleotides, the CDR3 is TGTGCCAGCACAAGGGTAGACAGGGGGCCTGAAGCTTTCTTT.

The gene calls are TRBV6-5 and TRBJ2-7; D is possibly TRBD1 (6 bases). Trimming removed 6 bases from V and 5 bases from J, with 14 bases in between. CDR3 length: 13 residues. Germline CDR1 is MNHEY and CDR2 is SVGAGI. The CDR3 spells CASRDGTGNEQYF. The CDR3 DNA follows: TGTGCCAGCAGGGATGGTACAGGGAACGAGCAGTACTTC.

The rearrangement uses TRBV10-3 and TRBJ2-2; weak D call: TRBD1 (5 bases). Looked up from germline, CDR1 is ENHRY and CDR2 is SYGVKD. The length of the CDR3 is 16 residues. V was trimmed by 0 bases and J by 0 bases, leaving 8 bases between them. This CDR3 reads CAISESGRSNTGELFF. The CDR3 nucleotides read TGTGCCATCAGTGAGTCGGGGCGGTCGAACACCGGGGAGCTGTTTTTT.

This sequence joins TRBV6-1 and TRBJ2-7, with TRBD1 as a possible D gene (6 bases). Trimming shortened V by 3 bases and J by 4 bases, and 13 bases separated the two germline ends. The CDR3 loop spans 14 amino acids. Germline V gene lookup returns CDR1 MNHNS and CDR2 SASEGT. In DNA form, the CDR3 reads TGTGCCAGCAGTGAGGGACATGGCGGGTACGAGCAGTACTTC. The encoded protein is CASSEGHGGYEQYF.

V usage is TRBV2 and J usage is TRBJ2-7; TRBD1 matches at 10 bases. CDR3 length: 14 amino acids. Unmatched junction bases numbered 9, after V lost 8 bases and J lost 5 bases. From germline, CDR1 is SNHLY and CDR2 FYNNEI. Written as DNA, the CDR3 is TGTGCCAGCGCTCCGGGACAGGGGAGGCACGAGCAGTACTTC. Translation: CASAPGQGRHEQYF.

This rearrangement joins TRBV6-5 to TRBJ1-4, with D perhaps TRBD1 (6 bases). Trimming cost V 8 bases and J 8 bases, with 15 bases left between them. The CDR3 has 13 residues. The germline V gene encodes CDR1 MNHEY and CDR2 SVGAGI. CDR3 nucleotide sequence: TGTGCCAGCCTCAGGGGAGATATCGAAAAACTGTTTTTT. It codes for CASLRGDIEKLFF.

V usage is TRBV3-1 (or the pseudogene TRBV3-2) and J usage is TRBJ1-2; TRBD1 agrees at 8 bases. CDR1 is LGHDT, CDR2 YNNKEL, per germline (reference sequence). V gave up 6 bases and J gave up 4 bases; unmatched junction bases: 7. The CDR3 contains 14 residues. The CDR3 protein is CASRNTGGFYGYTF. DNA for the CDR3: TGTGCCAGCAGGAACACAGGGGGGTTCTATGGCTACACCTTC.

V and J are TRBV27 and TRBJ2-5; 8 nucleotides align to TRBD2. V shed 2 bases, J shed 5 bases, and the junction held 4 bases outside the gene matches. CDR1 is MNHEY, CDR2 SMNVEV, per germline (reference sequence). CDR3 length: 14 amino acids. The CDR3 protein is CASSLTGRAETQYF. The CDR3 DNA reads as TGTGCCAGCAGTTTAACCGGGAGGGCGGAGACCCAGTACTTC.

This rearrangement joins TRBV27 to TRBJ1-6, with 9 bases that match TRBD1. This CDR3 comprises 16 residues. Trimming took 8 bases from V and 10 from J; bases not matched to a gene: 15. Germline assignment: CDR1 MNHEY and CDR2 SMNVEV (reference sequence). In DNA, the CDR3 is TGTGCCAGCGCGGACTTCGGGACAGGGCCTTGGTCACCCCTCCACTTT. The encoded protein is CASADFGTGPWSPLHF.

CDR3 sequence (DNA): TGTGCCAGCAGTGAAACGGGATCGACCAGGGAGCCCCAGCATTTT. It specifies CASSETGSTREPQHF. The chain couples TRBV2 to TRBJ1-5; perhaps TRBD1 as D (5 bases). The CDR3 has 15 amino acids. The germline V gene has CDR1 SNHLY and CDR2 FYNNEI. Trimming took 2 bases from V and 8 from J, leaving 16 bases between them.

This clone was counted a few times. The CDR3 region has the DNA TGTGCCTGGAGTGCACAGTCCGCCAATTCACCCCTCCACTTT. This sequence encodes CAWSAQSANSPLHF. The chain couples TRBV30 to TRBJ1-6; D remains unclear. V lost 1 base and J 7 bases, leaving 11 bases between the germline ends. Germline V lookup: CDR1 GTSNPN, CDR2 SVGIG (reference sequence). The CDR3 consists of 14 residues.

The V call is TRBV18, the J call TRBJ2-5, with 10 bases lining up with TRBD1. Germline loops: CDR1 KGHSH, CDR2 LQKENI. The CDR3 totals 16 residues. With V trimmed by 1 base and J by 5 bases, 7 bases remained unmatched. For the CDR3, the DNA is TGTGCCAGCTCACCACAAACCGGGACAGGGGACGAGACCCAGTACTTC. Translated, it gives CASSPQTGTGDETQYF.

This clone occurred a few times. The chain combines TRBV9 with TRBJ2-1; D is possibly TRBD1 (6 bases). The CDR3 extends over 17 amino acids. The V and J ends lost 6 bases and 0 bases respectively, with 19 bases between them. Per the germline V gene, CDR1 is SGDLS and CDR2 is YYNGEE. The CDR3 is CASTLFSTGSSYNEQFF. In DNA, the CDR3 is TGTGCCAGCACTCTTTTTTCGACAGGTAGCTCCTACAATGAGCAGTTCTTC.

The V gene is TRBV6-5, the J gene TRBJ1-2; D possibly corresponds to TRBD1 (5 bases). Trimming took 4 bases from V and 4 from J, leaving 10 bases between them. This CDR3 is 13 amino acids long. Germline lookup yields CDR1 MNHEY and CDR2 SVGAGI. In DNA, the CDR3 is TGTGCCAGCAGTTTCGACAGTTTCTATGGCTACACCTTC. Residues: CASSFDSFYGYTF.

The V call is TRBV6-5, the J call TRBJ1-2; 8 bases fit TRBD1. In germline, CDR1 is MNHEY, CDR2 SVGAGI. CDR3 length: 14 residues. The junction had 11 bases not matched to a gene; V was cut back by 6 bases and J by 8 bases. CDR3 in amino acids: CASRRDDRGGGYTF. The CDR3 nucleotides are TGTGCCAGCAGACGCGACGACAGGGGAGGCGGCTACACCTTC.

The gene calls are TRBV6-2 or TRBV6-3 and TRBJ2-2; D perhaps matches TRBD2 (5 bases). V lost 5 bases and J lost 4, with 14 bases in between. Germline lookup yields CDR1 MNHEY and CDR2 SVGEGT. This CDR3 has 15 amino acids. The CDR3 here is CASSEAPAGTGELFF. In nucleotides, the CDR3 is TGTGCCAGCAGTGAGGCTCCTGCGGGCACCGGGGAGCTGTTTTTT.

This clone was seen just once. The chain recombines TRBV6-5 with TRBJ2-1; TRBD1 matches 8 bases. Germline assignment: CDR1 MNHEY and CDR2 SVGAGI. After removal of 6 bases from V and 7 bases from J, the junction contained 11 bases not matched to a gene. The CDR3 is 15 residues long. CDR3 DNA: TGTGCCAGCAGGGAGATTAGGACAGGGATGAATGAGCAGTTCTTC. As protein: CASREIRTGMNEQFF.